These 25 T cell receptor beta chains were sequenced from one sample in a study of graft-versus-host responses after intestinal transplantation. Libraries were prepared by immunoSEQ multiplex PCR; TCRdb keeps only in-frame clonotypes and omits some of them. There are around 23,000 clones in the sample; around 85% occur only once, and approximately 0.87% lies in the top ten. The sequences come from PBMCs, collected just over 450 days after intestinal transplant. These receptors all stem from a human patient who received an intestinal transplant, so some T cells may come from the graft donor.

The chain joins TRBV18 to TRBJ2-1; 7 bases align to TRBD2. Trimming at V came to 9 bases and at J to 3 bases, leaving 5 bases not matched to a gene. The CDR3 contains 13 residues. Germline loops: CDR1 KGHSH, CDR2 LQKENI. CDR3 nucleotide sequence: TGTGCCAGTTTGGCTAGCGGCTACAATGAGCAGTTCTTC. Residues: CASLASGYNEQFF.

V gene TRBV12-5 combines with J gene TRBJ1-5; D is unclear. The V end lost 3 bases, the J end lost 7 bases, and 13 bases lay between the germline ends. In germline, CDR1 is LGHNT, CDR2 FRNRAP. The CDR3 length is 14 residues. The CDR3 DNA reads TGTGCTAGTGGTTTAACGTCCGACCGCCAGCCCCAGCATTTT. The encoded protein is CASGLTSDRQPQHF.

The CDR3 region is CVTELNYGYTF. CDR3 DNA sequence: TGTGTGACAGAATTAAACTATGGCTACACCTTC. The chain links TRBV28 to TRBJ1-2, with D perhaps TRBD1 (5 bases). This CDR3 has 11 amino acids. Germline CDR1 MDHEN, CDR2 SYDVKM.

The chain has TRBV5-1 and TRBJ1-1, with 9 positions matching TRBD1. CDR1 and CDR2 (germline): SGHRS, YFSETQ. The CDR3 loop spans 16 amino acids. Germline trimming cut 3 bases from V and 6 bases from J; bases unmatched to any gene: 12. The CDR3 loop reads CASSSGGQGGGAEAFF. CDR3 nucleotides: TGCGCCAGCAGCTCGGGGGGACAGGGAGGAGGCGCTGAAGCTTTCTTT.

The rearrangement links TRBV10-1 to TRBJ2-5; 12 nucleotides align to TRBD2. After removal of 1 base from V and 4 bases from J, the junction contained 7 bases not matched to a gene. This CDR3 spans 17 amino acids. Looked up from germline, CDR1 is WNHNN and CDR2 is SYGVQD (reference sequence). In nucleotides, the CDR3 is TGCGCCAGCAGTGAGTGGACTAGCGGGACCCACCGAGAGACCCAGTACTTC. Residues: CASSEWTSGTHRETQYF.

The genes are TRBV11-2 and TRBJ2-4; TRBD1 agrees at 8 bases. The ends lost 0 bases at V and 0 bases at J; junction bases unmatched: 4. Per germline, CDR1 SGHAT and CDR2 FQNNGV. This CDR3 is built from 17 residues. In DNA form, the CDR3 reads TGTGCCAGCAGCTTAGAGCGGACAGGGAAAGCCAAAAACATTCAGTACTTC. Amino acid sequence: CASSLERTGKAKNIQYF.

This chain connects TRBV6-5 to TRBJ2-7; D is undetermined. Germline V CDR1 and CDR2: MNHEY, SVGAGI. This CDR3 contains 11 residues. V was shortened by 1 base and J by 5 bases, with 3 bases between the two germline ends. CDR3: CASSYFNEQYF. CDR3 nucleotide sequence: TGTGCCAGCAGTTACTTCAACGAGCAGTACTTC.

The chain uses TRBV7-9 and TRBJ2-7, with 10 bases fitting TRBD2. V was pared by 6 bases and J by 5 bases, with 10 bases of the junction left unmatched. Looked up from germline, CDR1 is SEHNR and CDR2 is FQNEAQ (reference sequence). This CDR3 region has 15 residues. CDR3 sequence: CASRASGSLEHEQYF. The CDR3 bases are TGTGCCAGCAGGGCTAGCGGGAGTCTTGAGCACGAGCAGTACTTC.

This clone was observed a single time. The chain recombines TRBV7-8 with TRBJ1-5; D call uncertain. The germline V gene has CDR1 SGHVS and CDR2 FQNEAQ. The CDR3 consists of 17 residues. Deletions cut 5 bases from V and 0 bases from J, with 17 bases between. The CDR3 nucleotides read TGTGCCAGCAGCCTACTCCCCCTGGGCTATAGCAATCAGCCCCAGCATTTT. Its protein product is CASSLLPLGYSNQPQHF. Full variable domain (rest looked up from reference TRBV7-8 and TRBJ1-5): GAGVSQSPRYKVAKRGQDVALRCDPISGHVSLFWYQQALGQGPEFLTYFQNEAQLDKSGLPSDRFFAERPEGSVSTLKIQRTQQEDSAVYLCASSLLPLGYSNQPQHFGDGTRLSIL.

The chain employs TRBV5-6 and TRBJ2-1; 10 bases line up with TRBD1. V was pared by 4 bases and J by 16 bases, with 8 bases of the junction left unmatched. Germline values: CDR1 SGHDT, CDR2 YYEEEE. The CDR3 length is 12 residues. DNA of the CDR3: TGTGCCAGCAGCGCCGGGGACAGGGGTAGATTCTTC. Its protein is CASSAGDRGRFF.

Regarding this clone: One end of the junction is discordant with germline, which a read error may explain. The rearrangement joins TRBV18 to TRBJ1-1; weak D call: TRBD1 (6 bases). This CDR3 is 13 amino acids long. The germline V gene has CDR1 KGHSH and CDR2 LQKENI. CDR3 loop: CASSGQLNAEAFF. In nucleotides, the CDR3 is TGTGCCAGCTCAGGACAGCTGAACGCTGAAGCTTTCTTT. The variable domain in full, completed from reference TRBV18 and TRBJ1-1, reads NAGVMQNPRHLVRRRGQEARLRCSPMKGHSHVYWYRQLPEEGLKFMVYLQKENIIDESGMPKERFSAEFPKEGPSILRIQQVVRGDSAAYFCASSGQLNAEAFFGQGTRLTVV.

The CDR3: CASSFDGTGGTDTQYF. The CDR3 coding sequence is TGTGCCAGCAGCTTTGACGGGACAGGGGGCACAGATACGCAGTATTTT. This sequence joins TRBV7-2 and TRBJ2-3, with 10 bases lining up with TRBD1. After removal of 3 bases from V and 1 base from J, the junction contained 4 bases not matched to a gene. CDR1 SGHTA and CDR2 FQGNSA come from the germline V gene. The CDR3 loop spans 16 amino acids.

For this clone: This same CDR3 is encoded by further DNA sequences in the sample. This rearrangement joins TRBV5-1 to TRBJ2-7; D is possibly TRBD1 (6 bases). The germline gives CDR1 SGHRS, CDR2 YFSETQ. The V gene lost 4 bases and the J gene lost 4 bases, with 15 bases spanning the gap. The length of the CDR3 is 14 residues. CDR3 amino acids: CASSLGQIPYEQYF. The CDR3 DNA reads TGCGCCAGCAGCCTAGGACAGATACCTTACGAGCAGTACTTC.

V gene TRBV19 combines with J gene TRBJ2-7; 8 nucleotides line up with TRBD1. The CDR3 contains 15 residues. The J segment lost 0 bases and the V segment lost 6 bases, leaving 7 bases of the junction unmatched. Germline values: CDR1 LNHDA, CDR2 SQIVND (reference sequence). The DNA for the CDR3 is TGTGCCAGTAGGGGGCTGACAGGGGTCTCCTACGAGCAGTACTTC. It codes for CASRGLTGVSYEQYF.

The CDR3 sequence is CASSMTGDGSYEQYF. Written as DNA, the CDR3 is TGTGCCAGTAGTATGACCGGGGACGGTTCCTACGAGCAGTACTTC. The chain joins TRBV19 to TRBJ2-7; either TRBD1 or TRBD2 may supply D (5 bases each). V lost 3 bases and J 1 base, leaving 13 bases between the germline ends. Germline assignment: CDR1 LNHDA and CDR2 SQIVND (reference sequence). The CDR3 totals 15 residues.

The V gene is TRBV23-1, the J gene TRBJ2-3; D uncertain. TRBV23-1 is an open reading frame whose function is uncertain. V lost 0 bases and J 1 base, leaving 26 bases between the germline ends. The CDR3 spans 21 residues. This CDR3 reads CASSQSPRLPQTPPCTDTQYF. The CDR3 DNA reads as TGCGCCAGCAGTCAATCCCCCAGGTTACCACAGACACCCCCTTGCACAGATACGCAGTATTTT.

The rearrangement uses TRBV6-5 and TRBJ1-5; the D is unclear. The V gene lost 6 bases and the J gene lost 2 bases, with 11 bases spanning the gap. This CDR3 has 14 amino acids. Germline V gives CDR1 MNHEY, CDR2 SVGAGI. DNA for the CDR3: TGTGCCAGCAGACGGGTTACGGGCAATCAGCCCCAGCATTTT. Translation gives CASRRVTGNQPQHF.

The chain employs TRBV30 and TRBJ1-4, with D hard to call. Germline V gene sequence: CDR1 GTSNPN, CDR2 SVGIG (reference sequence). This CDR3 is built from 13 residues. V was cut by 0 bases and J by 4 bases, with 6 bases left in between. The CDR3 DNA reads TGTGCCTGGAGTGTGCGGTTTAATGAAAAACTGTTTTTT. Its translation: CAWSVRFNEKLFF.

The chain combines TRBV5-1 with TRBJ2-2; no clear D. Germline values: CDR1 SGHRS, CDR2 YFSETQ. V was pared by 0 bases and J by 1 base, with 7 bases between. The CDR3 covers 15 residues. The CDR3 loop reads CASSLVELNTGELFF. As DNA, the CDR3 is TGCGCCAGCAGCTTGGTTGAGCTGAACACCGGGGAGCTGTTTTTT.

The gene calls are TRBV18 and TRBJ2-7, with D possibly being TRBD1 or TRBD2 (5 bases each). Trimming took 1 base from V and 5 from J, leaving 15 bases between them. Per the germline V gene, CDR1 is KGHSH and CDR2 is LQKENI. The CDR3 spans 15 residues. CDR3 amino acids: CASSPLLGAEDEQYF. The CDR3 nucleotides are TGTGCCAGCTCACCACTTCTAGGGGCGGAGGACGAGCAGTACTTC.

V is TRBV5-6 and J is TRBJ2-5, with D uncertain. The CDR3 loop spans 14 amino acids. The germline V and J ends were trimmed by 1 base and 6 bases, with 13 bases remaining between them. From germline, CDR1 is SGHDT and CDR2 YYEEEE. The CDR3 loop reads CASSLNRQAKTQYF. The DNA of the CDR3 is TGTGCCAGCAGCTTGAATAGGCAGGCGAAGACCCAGTACTTC.

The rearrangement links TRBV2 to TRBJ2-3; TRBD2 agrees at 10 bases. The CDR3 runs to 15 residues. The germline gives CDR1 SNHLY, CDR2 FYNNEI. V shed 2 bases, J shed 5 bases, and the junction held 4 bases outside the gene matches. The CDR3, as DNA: TGTGCCAGCAGTGAACTAGCGGGAGACAGAGATACGCAGTATTTT. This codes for CASSELAGDRDTQYF.

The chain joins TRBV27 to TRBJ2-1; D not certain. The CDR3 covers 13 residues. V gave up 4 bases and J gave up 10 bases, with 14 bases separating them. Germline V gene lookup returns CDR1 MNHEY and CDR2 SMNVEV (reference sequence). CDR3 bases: TGTGCCAGCAGTTCCCTAGTTGGGCGGGAGCAGTTCTTC. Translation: CASSSLVGREQFF.

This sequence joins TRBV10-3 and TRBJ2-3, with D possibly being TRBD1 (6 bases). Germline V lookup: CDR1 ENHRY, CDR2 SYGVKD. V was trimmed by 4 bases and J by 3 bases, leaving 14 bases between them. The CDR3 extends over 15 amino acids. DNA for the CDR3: TGTGCCATCAGTGTGGGGGCCGTGGTGACAGATACGCAGTATTTT. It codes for CAISVGAVVTDTQYF.

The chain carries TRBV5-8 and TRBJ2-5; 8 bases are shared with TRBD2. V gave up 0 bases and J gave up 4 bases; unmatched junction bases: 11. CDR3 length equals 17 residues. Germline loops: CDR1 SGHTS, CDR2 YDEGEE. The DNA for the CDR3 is TGTGCCAGCAGCTTGGAGTTCGCGGGAGGTCGCCGAGAGACCCAGTACTTC. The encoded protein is CASSLEFAGGRRETQYF.